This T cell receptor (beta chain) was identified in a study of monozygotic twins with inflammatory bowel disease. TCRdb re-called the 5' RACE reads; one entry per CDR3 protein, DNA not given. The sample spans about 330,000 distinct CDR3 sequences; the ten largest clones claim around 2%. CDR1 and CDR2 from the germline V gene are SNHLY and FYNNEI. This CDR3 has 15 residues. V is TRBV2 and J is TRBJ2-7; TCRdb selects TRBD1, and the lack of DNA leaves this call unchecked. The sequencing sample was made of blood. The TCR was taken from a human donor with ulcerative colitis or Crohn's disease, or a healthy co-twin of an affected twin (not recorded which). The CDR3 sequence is CASMERETPTYEQYF.